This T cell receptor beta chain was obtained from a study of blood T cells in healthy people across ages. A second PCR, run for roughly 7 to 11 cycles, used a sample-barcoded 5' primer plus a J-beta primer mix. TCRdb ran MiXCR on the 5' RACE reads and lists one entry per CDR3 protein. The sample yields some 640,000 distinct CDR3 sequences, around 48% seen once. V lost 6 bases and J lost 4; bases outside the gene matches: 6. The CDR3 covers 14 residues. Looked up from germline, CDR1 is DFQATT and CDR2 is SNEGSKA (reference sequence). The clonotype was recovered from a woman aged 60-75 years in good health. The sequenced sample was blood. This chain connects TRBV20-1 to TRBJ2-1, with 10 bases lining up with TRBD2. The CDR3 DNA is TGCAGTGCCCTACGGACTAGCGGTTACAATGAGCAGTTCTTC. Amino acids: CSALRTSGYNEQFF.